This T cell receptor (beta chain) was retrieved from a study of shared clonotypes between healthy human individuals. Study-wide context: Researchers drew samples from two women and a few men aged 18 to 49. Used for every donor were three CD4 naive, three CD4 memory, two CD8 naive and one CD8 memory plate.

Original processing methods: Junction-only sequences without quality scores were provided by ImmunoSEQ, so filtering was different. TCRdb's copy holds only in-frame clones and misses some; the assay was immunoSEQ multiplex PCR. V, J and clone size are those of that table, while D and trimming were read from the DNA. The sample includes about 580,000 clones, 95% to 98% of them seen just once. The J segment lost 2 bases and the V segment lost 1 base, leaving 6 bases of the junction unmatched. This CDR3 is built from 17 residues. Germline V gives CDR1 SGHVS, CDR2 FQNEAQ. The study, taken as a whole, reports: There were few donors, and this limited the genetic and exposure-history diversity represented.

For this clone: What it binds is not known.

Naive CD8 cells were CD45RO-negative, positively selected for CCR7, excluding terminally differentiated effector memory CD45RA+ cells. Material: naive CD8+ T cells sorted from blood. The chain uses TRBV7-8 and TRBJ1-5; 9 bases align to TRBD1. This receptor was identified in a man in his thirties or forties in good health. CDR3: CASSLGPDRGGNQPQHF. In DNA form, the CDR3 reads TGTGCCAGCAGCTTAGGACCGGACAGGGGCGGCAATCAGCCCCAGCATTTT.